This record covers a single T cell receptor beta chain. These data belong to a study of blood T cell repertoires in COVID-19. For the study at large: Nucleic acid was either cDNA or gDNA, and it came from T cells, B-cell-depleted T cells, or PBMCs.

Data came from immunoSEQ multiplex PCR; TCRdb stores just in-frame clones and leaves some out. Of fewer than 50,000 clones detected, about four fifths appear once; the ten largest clones hold over 11%. The germline V gene has CDR1 MNHNS and CDR2 SASEGT. CDR3 size: 15 residues. V was trimmed by 3 bases and J by 0 bases, leaving 12 bases between them. J is TRBJ2-7 and V is TRBV6-1, with D unclear. This clonotype was sampled from a human donor in a cohort sampled during active COVID-19. Material: peripheral blood. For the CDR3, the DNA is TGTGCCAGCAGTGATGGGCAGGAACACTCCTACGAGCAGTACTTC. Protein sequence: CASSDGQEHSYEQYF.